This T cell receptor beta chain was sequenced during a study of technical replicates of blood from a few donors (TCRdb year 2017). With respect to this clone: Its antigen remains undetermined. A junction boundary mismatches the germline segment, possibly from a read error.

Libraries were made using the immunoSEQ multiplex PCR assay. In its TCRdb copy, this immuneACCESS table keeps in-frame sequences only and misses some clones. Where compared with another copy, unresolved V genes explain less than half of these, and the others have no known cause. This sample comprises 73,000 or so clones, 90% to 95% of them detected only once. The top ten clonotypes cover just under 0.25% of the sample. Spanning cysteine to phenylalanine, the CDR3 consists of 13 amino acids. Kept here is only the CDR3 DNA, which spans 39 bases and is read in frame from base 1. The germline V gene gives CDR1 as ENHRY and CDR2 as SYGVKD.

Sequencing was carried out using T cells isolated from PBMCs. The chain is assembled from TRBV10-3 and TRBJ2-1, with TRBD1 as a weak D call on 6 bases. The sequence came from a human donor in good health. The CDR3 in this case is CAINEQGHNEQFF. The nucleotide sequence is given as TGTGCCATCAATGAGCAGGGGCACAATGAGCAGTTCTTC.